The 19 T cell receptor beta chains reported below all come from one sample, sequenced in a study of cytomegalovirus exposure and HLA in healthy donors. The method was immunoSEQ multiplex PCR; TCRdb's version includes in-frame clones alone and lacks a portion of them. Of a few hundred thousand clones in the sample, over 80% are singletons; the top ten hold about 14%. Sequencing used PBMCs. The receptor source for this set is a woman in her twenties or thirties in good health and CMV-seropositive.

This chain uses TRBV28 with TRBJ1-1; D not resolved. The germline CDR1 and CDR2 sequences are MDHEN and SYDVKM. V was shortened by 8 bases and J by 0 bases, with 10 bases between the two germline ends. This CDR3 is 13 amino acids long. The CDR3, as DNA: TGTGCCAGCCTTGAAGTTGTGAACACTGAAGCTTTCTTT. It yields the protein CASLEVVNTEAFF.

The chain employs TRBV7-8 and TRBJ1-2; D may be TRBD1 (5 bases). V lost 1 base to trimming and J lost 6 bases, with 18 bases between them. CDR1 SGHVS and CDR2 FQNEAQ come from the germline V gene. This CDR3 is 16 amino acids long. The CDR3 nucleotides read TGTGCCAGCAGCTTAGGCGCCCGGGGCAGGGATAATGGCTACACCTTC. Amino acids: CASSLGARGRDNGYTF.

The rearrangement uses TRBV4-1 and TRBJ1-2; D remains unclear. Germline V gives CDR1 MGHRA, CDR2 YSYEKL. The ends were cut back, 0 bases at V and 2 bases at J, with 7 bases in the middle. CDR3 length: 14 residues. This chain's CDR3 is CASSQDRENYGYTF. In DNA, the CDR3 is TGCGCCAGCAGCCAAGATCGGGAAAACTATGGCTACACCTTC.

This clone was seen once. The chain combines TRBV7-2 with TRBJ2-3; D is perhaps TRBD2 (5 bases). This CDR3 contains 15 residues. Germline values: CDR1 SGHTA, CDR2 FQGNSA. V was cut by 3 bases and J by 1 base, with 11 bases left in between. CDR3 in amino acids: CASSLMSGGTDTQYF. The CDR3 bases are TGTGCCAGCAGCTTGATGAGCGGTGGCACAGATACGCAGTATTTT.

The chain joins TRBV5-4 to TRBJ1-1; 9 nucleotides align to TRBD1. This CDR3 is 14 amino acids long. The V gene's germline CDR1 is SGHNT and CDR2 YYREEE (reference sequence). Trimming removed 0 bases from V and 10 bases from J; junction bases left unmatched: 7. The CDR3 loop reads CASSLGQGESVAFF. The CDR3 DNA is TGTGCCAGCAGCTTGGGACAGGGGGAATCGGTAGCTTTCTTT.

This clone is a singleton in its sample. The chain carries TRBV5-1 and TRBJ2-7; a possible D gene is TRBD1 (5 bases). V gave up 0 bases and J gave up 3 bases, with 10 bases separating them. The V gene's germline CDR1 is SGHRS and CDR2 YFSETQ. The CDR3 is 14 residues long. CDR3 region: CASSLASRGYEQYF. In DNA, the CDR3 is TGCGCCAGCAGCTTGGCCTCTAGGGGCTACGAGCAGTACTTC.

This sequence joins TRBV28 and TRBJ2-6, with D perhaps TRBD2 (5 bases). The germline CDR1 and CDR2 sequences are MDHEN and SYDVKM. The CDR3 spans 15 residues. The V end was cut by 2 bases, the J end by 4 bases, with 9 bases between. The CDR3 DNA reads TGTGCCAGCAGTTTAGGGCGGGCCGGGGCCAACGTCCTGACTTTC. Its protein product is CASSLGRAGANVLTF.

Here the CDR3 DNA reads TGTGCCACCAGCAGAGATCAAAGCAGGCGCTACGAGCAGTACTTC. This encodes CATSRDQSRRYEQYF. The chain links TRBV15 to TRBJ2-7, with D unresolved. The CDR3 extends over 15 amino acids. V was trimmed by 0 bases and J by 3 bases, leaving 12 bases between them. In germline, CDR1 is LNHNV, CDR2 YYDKDF (reference sequence).

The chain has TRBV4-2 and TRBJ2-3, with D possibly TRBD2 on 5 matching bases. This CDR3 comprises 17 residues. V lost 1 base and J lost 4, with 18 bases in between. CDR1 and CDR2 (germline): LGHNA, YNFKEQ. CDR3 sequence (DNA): TGTGCCAGCAGCCAAGTCAGCGCGAGCGGACGTCCAGATACGCAGTATTTT. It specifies CASSQVSASGRPDTQYF.

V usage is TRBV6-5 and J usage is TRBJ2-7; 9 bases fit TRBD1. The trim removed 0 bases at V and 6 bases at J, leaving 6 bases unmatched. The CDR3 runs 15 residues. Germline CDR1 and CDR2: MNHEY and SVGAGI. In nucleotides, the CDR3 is TGTGCCAGCAGTTACTCGAAGACAGGGGGTGGCGAGCAGTACTTC. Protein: CASSYSKTGGGEQYF.

CDR3 nucleotides: TGTGCCAGCAGTTTTCGCCATGACAGGGGGGCCAATGAGCAGTTCTTC. Amino acids: CASSFRHDRGANEQFF. This chain links TRBV7-2 with TRBJ2-1; 9 nucleotides agree with TRBD1. The junction had 12 bases not matched to a gene; V was cut back by 6 bases and J by 6 bases. This CDR3 region has 16 residues. Germline values: CDR1 SGHTA, CDR2 FQGNSA.

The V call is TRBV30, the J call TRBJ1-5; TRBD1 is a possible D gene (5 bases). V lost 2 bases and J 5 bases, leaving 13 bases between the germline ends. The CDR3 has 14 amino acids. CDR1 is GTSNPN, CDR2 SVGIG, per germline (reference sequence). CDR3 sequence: CAWSRGTPDQPQHF. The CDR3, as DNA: TGTGCCTGGAGTCGGGGGACCCCGGATCAGCCCCAGCATTTT.

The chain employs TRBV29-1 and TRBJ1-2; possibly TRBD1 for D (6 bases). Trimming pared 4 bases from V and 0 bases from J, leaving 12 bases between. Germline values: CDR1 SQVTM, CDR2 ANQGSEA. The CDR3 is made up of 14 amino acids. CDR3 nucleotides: TGCAGCGTTGTTCAGGGGAATCCTAACTATGGCTACACCTTC. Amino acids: CSVVQGNPNYGYTF.

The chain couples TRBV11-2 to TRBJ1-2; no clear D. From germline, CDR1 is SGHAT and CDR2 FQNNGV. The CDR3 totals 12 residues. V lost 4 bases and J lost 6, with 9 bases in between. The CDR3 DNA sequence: TGTGCCAGCAGCTCTGGCTGGAATGGCTACACCTTC. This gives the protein CASSSGWNGYTF.

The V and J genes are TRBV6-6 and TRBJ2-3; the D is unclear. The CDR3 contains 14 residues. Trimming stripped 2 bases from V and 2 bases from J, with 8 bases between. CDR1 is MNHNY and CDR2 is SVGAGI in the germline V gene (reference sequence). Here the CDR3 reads CASSYGSITDTQYF. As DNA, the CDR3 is TGTGCCAGCAGTTACGGATCTATCACAGATACGCAGTATTTT.

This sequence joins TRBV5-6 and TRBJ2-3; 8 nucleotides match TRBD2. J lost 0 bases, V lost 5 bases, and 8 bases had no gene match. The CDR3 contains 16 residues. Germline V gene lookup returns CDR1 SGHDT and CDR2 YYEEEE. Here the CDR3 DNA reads TGTGCCAGCAGTCCGTACGGGAGGGCTAGCACAGATACGCAGTATTTT. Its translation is CASSPYGRASTDTQYF.

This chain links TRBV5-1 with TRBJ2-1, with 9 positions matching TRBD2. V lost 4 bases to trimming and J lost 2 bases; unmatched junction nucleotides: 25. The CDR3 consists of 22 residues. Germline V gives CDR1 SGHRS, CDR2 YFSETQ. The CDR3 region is CASSRTGSVVAGALYPYNEQFF. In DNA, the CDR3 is TGCGCCAGCAGCCGGACCGGGTCGGTGGTAGCGGGAGCCCTTTATCCCTACAATGAGCAGTTCTTC.

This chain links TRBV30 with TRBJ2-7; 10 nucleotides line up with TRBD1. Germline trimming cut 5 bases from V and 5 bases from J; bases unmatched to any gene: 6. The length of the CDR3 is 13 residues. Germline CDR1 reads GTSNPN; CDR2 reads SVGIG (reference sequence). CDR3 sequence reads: CAWDRGRLHEQYF. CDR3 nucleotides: TGTGCCTGGGACAGGGGGCGTTTACACGAGCAGTACTTC.

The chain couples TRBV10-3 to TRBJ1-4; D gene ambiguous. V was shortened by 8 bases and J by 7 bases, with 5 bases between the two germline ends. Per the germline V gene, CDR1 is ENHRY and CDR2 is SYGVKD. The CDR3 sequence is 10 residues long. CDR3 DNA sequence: TGTGCCATCGGCAGTGAAAAACTGTTTTTT. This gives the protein CAIGSEKLFF.